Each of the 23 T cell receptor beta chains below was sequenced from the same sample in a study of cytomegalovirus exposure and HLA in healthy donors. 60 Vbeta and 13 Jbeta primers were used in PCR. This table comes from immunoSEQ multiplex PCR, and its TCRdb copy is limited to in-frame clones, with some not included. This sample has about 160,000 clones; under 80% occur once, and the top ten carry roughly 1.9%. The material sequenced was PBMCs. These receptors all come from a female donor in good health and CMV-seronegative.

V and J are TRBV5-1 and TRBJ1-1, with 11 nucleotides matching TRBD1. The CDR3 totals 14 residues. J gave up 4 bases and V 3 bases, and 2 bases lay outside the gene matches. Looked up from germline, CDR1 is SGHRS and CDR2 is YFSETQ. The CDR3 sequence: CASSSGTGGTEAFF. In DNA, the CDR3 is TGCGCCAGCAGCTCCGGGACAGGGGGCACTGAAGCTTTCTTT.

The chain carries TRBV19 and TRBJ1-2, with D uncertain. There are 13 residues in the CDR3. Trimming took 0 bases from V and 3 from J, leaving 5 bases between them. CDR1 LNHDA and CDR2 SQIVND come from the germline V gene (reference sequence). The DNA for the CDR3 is TGTGCCAGTAGTATAGATCCGTACTATGGCTACACCTTC. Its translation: CASSIDPYYGYTF.

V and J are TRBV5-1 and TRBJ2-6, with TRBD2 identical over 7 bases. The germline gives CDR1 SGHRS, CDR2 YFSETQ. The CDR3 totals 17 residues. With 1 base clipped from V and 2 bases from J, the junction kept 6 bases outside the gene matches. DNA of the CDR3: TGCGCCAGCAGCTTGCGCCCGGGGGGAGCTGGGGCCAACGTCCTGACTTTC. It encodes CASSLRPGGAGANVLTF.

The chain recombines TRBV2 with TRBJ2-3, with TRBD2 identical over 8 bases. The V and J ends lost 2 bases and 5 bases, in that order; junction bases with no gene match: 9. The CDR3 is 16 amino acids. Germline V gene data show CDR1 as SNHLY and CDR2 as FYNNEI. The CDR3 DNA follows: TGTGCCAGCAGTGAAACCGGAGCGGGAGAGGGAGATACGCAGTATTTT. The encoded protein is CASSETGAGEGDTQYF.

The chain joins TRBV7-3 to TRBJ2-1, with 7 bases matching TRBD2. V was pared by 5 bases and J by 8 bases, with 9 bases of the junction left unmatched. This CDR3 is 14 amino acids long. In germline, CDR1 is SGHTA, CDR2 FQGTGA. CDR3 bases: TGTGCCAGCAGCCTCCTCAGCGGGAAGGATGAGCAGTTCTTC. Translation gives CASSLLSGKDEQFF. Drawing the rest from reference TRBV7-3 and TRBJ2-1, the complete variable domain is GAGVSQTPSNKVTEKGKYVELRCDPISGHTALYWYRQSLGQGPEFLIYFQGTGAADDSGLPNDRFFAVRPEGSVSTLKIQRTERGDSAVYLCASSLLSGKDEQFFGPGTRLTVL.

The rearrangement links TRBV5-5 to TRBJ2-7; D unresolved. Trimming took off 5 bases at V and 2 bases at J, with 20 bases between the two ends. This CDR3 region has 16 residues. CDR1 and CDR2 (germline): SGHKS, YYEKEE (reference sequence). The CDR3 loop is CASSPKPTELPYEQYF. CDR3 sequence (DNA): TGTGCCAGCAGTCCGAAACCTACAGAACTCCCCTACGAGCAGTACTTC.

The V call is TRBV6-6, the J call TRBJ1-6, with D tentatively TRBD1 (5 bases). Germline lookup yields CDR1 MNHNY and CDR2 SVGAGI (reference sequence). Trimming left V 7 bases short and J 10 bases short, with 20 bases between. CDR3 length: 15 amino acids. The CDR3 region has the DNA TGTGCCAGCACCGAGGCTGGGCAGGGAGGATCACCCCTCCACTTT. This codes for CASTEAGQGGSPLHF.

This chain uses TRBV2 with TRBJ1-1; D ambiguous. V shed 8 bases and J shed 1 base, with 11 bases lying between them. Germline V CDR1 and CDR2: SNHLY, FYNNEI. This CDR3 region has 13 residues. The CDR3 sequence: CASGGYGNTEAFF. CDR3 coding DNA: TGTGCCAGCGGAGGGTACGGGAACACTGAAGCTTTCTTT.

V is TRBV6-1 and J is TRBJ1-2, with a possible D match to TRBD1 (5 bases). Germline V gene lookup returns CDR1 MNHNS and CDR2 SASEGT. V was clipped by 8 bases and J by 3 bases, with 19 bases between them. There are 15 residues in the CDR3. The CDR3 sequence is CASWSPRQGDYGYTF. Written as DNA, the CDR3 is TGTGCCAGCTGGAGTCCCCGCCAAGGGGACTATGGCTACACCTTC.

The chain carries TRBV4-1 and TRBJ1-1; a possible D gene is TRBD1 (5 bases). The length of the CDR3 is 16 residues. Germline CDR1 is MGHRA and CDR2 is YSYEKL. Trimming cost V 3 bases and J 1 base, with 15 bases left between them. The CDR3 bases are TGCGCCAGCAGCCAGATGGGCCGGGGGGAGAACACTGAAGCTTTCTTT. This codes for CASSQMGRGENTEAFF.

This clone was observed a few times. This CDR3 reads CASSLGRGAKQETQYF. DNA for the CDR3: TGTGCCAGCAGTTTAGGGAGGGGGGCAAAACAAGAGACCCAGTACTTC. The chain couples TRBV28 to TRBJ2-5; TRBD2 might be the D (7 bases). CDR3 length equals 16 residues. CDR1 and CDR2 (germline): MDHEN, SYDVKM. Trimming took 2 bases from V and 2 from J, leaving 15 bases between them.

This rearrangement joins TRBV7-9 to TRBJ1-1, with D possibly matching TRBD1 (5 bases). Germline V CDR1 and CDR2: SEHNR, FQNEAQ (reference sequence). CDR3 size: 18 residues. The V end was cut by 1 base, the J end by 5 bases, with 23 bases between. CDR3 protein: CASSLGDREGAGWTEAFF. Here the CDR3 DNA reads TGTGCCAGCAGCTTAGGAGATCGAGAAGGGGCTGGGTGGACTGAAGCTTTCTTT.

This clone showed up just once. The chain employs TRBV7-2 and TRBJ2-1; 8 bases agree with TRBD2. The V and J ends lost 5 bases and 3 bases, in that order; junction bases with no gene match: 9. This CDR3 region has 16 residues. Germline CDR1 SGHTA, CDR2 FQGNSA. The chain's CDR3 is CASSPGGGQRYNEQFF. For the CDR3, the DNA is TGTGCCAGCAGCCCCGGGGGGGGCCAACGCTACAATGAGCAGTTCTTC.

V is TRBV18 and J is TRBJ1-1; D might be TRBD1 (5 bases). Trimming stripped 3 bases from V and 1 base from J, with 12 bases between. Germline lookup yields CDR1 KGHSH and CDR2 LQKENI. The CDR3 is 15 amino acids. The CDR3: CASSPFSTGNTEAFF. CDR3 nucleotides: TGTGCCAGCTCACCCTTCAGCACAGGGAACACTGAAGCTTTCTTT.

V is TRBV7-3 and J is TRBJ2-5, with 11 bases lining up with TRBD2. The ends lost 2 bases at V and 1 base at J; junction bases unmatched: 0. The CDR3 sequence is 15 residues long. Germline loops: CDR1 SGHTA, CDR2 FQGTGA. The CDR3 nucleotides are TGTGCCAGCAGCTTAGGGACTAGCGGCCAAGAGACCCAGTACTTC. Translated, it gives CASSLGTSGQETQYF.

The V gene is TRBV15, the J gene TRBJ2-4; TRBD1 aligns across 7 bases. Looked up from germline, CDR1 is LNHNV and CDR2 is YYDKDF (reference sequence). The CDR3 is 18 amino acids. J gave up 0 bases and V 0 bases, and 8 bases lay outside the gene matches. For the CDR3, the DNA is TGTGCCACCAGCAGAGATAGGGGGCAGATCCTAGCCAAAAACATTCAGTACTTC. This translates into CATSRDRGQILAKNIQYF.

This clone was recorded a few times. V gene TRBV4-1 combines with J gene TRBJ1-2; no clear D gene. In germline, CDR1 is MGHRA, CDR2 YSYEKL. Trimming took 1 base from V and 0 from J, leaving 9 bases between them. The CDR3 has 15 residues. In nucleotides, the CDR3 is TGCGCCAGCAGCCAAGCTCCAGAAGCTAACTATGGCTACACCTTC. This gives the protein CASSQAPEANYGYTF.

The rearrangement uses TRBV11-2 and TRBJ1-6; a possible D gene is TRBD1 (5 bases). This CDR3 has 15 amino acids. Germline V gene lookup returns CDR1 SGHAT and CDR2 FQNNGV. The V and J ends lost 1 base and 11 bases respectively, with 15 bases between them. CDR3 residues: CASSLGSGGWAPLHF. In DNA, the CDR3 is TGTGCCAGCAGCTTAGGATCGGGGGGATGGGCACCCCTCCACTTT.

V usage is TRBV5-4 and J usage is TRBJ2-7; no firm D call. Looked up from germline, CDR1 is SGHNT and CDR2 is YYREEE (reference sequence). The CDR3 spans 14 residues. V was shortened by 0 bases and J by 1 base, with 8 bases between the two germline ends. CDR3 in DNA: TGTGCCAGCAGCTTGGGCTCGCAGTCCTACGAGCAGTACTTC. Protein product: CASSLGSQSYEQYF.

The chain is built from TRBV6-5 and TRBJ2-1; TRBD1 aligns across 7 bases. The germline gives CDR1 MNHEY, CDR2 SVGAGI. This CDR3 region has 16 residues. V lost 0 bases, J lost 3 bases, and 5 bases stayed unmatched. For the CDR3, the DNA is TGTGCCAGCAGTTACTCGACAGGACAGGTCTACAATGAGCAGTTCTTC. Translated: CASSYSTGQVYNEQFF.

The DNA for the CDR3 is TGTGCCAGTAGTATAACAGGGATTAAGAATCAGCCCCAGCATTTT. It codes for CASSITGIKNQPQHF. The rearrangement links TRBV19 to TRBJ1-5, with a possible D match to TRBD1 (6 bases). CDR1 and CDR2 (germline): LNHDA, SQIVND (reference sequence). The V end lost 2 bases, the J end lost 4 bases, and 12 bases lay between the germline ends. The CDR3 has 15 residues.

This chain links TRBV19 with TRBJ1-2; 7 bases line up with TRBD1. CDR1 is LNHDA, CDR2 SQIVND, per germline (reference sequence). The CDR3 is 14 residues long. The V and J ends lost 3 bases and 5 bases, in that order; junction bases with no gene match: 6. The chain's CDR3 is CASSIDRDYYGYTF. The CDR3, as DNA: TGTGCCAGTAGTATTGACAGGGATTATTATGGCTACACCTTC.

The CDR3 here is CAGKDDRKKLFF. The CDR3, as DNA: TGTGCCGGCAAGGACGACAGGAAAAAACTGTTTTTT. This sequence joins TRBV30 and TRBJ1-4, with D possibly matching TRBD1 (6 bases). CDR3 size: 12 residues. The germline CDR1 and CDR2 sequences are GTSNPN and SVGIG (reference sequence). Trimming stripped 8 bases from V and 9 bases from J, with 16 bases between. The variable domain in full, completed from reference TRBV30 and TRBJ1-4, reads SQTIHQWPATLVQPVGSPLSLECTVEGTSNPNLYWYRQAAGRGLQLLFYSVGIGQISSEVPQNLSASRPQDRQFILSSKKLLLSDSGFYLCAGKDDRKKLFFGSGTQLSVL.